This T cell receptor (beta chain) was observed in a study of blood T cell repertoires in COVID-19. Using immunoSEQ multiplex PCR, the repertoire was profiled, and TCRdb retains in-frame clones only, with some absent. The sample holds 200,000 to 300,000 clones, roughly four fifths seen once. Germline values: CDR1 SGHVS, CDR2 FQNEAQ. Deletions cut 5 bases from V and 7 bases from J, with 11 bases between. The CDR3 is made up of 13 amino acids. What was sequenced was peripheral blood. The receptor was derived from a woman of 80 years or more with acute or convalescent COVID-19. This chain connects TRBV7-8 to TRBJ2-2; weak D call: TRBD1 (5 bases). In nucleotides, the CDR3 is TGTGCCAGCAGCCCCTGGACAAACGGGGAGCTGTTTTTT. Amino acids: CASSPWTNGELFF.